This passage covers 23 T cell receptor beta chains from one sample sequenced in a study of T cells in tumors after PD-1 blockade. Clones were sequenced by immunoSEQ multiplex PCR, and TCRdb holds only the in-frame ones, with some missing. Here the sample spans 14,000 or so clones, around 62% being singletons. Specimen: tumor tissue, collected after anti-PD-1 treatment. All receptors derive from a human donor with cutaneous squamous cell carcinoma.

The CDR3 nucleotides are TGTGCCAGCAGCACAGACGGACACCCCAATCAGCCCCAGCATTTT. Translated, it gives CASSTDGHPNQPQHF. The chain recombines TRBV9 with TRBJ1-5; the D gene is possibly TRBD1 (5 bases). The CDR3 spans 15 residues. V was pared by 4 bases and J by 3 bases, with 14 bases between. Germline values: CDR1 SGDLS, CDR2 YYNGEE.

The CDR3 nucleotides are TGTGCCAGCAGCGGGAAAGCGGGGGGTCGAGGCGATACGCAGTATTTT. Protein sequence: CASSGKAGGRGDTQYF. The chain links TRBV9 to TRBJ2-3, with TRBD2 matching over 9 bases. CDR1 SGDLS and CDR2 YYNGEE come from the germline V gene. The junction had 11 bases not matched to a gene; V was cut back by 3 bases and J by 6 bases. The CDR3 contains 16 residues. Filled out from reference TRBV9 and TRBJ2-3, the complete variable domain reads DSGVTQTPKHLITATGQRVTLRCSPRSGDLSVYWYQQSLDQGLQFLIQYYNGEERAKGNILERFSAQQFPDLHSELNLSSLELGDSALYFCASSGKAGGRGDTQYFGPGTRLTVL.

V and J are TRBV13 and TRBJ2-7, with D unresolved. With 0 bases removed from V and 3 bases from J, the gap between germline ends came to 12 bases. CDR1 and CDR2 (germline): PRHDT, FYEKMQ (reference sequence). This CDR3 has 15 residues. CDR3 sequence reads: CASSLGSRKRYEQYF. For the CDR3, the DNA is TGTGCCAGCAGCTTAGGTTCCAGGAAACGCTACGAGCAGTACTTC.

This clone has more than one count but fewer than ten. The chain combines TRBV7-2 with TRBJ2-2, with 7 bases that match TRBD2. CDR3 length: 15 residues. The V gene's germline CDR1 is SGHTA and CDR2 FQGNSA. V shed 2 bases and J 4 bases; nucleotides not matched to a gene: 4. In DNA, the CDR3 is TGTGCCAGCAGCTTAAGAGCGGGACCCACCGGGGAGCTGTTTTTT. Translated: CASSLRAGPTGELFF.

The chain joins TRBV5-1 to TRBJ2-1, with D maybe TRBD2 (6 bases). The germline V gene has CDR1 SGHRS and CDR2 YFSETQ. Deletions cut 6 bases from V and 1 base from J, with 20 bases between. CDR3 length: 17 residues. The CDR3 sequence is CASTTFTGVGSYNEQFF. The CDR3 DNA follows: TGCGCCAGCACCACATTCACGGGGGTCGGTTCCTACAATGAGCAGTTCTTC.

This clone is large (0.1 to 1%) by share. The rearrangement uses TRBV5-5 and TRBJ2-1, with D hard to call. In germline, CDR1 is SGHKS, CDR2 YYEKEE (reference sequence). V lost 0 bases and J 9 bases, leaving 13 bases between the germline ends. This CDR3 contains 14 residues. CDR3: CASSLADAVGEQFF. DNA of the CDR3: TGTGCCAGCAGCTTGGCCGACGCAGTAGGTGAGCAGTTCTTC.

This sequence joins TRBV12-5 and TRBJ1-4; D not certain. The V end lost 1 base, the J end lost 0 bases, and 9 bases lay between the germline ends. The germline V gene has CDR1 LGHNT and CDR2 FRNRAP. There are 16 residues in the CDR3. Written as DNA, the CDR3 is TGTGCTAGTGGTTTGGGGAAGTTGTCAACTAATGAAAAACTGTTTTTT. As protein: CASGLGKLSTNEKLFF.

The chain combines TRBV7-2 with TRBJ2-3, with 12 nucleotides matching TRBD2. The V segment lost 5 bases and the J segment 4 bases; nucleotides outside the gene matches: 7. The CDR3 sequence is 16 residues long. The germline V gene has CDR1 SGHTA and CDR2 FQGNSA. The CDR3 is CASSRSSGGASDTQYF. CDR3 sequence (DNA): TGTGCCAGCAGCCGGTCTAGCGGGGGGGCATCAGATACGCAGTATTTT.

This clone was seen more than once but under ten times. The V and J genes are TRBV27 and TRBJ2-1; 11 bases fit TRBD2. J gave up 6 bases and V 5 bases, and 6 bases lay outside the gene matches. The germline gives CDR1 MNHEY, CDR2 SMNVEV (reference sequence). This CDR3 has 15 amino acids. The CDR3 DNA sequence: TGTGCCAGCAGTGATAGCGGGAGGGCCATCAATGAGCAGTTCTTC. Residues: CASSDSGRAINEQFF.

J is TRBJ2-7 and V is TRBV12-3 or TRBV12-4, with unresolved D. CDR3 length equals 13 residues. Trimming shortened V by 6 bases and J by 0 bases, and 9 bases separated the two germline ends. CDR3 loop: CASSSPSSYEQYF. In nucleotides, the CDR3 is TGTGCCAGCAGCTCCCCCTCCTCCTACGAGCAGTACTTC.

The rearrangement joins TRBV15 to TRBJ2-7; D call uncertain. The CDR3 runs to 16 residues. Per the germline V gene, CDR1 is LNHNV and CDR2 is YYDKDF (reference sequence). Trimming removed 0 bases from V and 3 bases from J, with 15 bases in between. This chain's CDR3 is CATSRDGVGNSYEQYF. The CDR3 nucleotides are TGTGCCACCAGCAGAGATGGGGTGGGCAACAGCTACGAGCAGTACTTC. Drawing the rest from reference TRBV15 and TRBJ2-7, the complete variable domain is DAMVIQNPRYQVTQFGKPVTLSCSQTLNHNVMYWYQQKSSQAPKLLFHYYDKDFNNEADTPDNFQSRRPNTSFCFLDIRSPGLGDTAMYLCATSRDGVGNSYEQYFGPGTRLTVT.

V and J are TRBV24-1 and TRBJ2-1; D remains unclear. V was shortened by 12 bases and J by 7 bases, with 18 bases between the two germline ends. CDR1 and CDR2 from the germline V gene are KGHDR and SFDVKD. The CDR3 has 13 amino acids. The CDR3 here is CAALAWAMNEQFF. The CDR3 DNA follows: TGTGCCGCTCTGGCATGGGCCATGAATGAGCAGTTCTTC.

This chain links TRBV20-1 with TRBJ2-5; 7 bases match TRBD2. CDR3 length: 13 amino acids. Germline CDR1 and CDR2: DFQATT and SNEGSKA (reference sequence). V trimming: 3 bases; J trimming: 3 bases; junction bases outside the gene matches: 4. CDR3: CSASKAGEETQYF. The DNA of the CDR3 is TGCAGTGCTAGTAAGGCGGGGGAAGAGACCCAGTACTTC.

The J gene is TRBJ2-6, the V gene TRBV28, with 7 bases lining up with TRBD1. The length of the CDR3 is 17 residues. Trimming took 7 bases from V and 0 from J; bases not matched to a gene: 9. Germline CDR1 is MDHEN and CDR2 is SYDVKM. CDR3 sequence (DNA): TGTGCCAGCAACTCGGTGACAGGGAGCTCTGGGGCCAACGTCCTGACTTTC. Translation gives CASNSVTGSSGANVLTF.

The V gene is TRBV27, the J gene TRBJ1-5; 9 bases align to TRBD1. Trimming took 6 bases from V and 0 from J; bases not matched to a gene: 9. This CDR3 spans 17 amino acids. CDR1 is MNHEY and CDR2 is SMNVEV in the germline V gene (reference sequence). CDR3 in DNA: TGTGCCAGCAGACCGGACAGGGGACGTTTTAGCAATCAGCCCCAGCATTTT. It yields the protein CASRPDRGRFSNQPQHF.

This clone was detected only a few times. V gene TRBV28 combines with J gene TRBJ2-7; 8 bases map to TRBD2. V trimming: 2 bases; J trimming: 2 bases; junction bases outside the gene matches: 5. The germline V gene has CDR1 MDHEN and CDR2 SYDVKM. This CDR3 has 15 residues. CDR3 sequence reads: CASSLRSGKPYEQYF. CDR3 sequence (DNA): TGTGCCAGCAGTTTACGTAGCGGGAAACCCTACGAGCAGTACTTC.

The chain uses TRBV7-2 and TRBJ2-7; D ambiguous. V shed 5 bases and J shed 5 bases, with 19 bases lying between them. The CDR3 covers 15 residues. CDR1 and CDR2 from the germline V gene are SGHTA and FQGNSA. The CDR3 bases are TGTGCCAGCAGCCTTCGGTTGGGGTCGACGAACGAGCAGTACTTC. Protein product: CASSLRLGSTNEQYF.

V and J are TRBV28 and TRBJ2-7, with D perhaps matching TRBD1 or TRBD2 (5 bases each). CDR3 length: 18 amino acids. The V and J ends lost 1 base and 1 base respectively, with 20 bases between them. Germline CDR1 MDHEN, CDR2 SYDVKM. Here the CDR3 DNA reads TGTGCCAGCAGTTTATTTAGGATGGGGCAGGGAGCATCCTACGAGCAGTACTTC. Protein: CASSLFRMGQGASYEQYF.

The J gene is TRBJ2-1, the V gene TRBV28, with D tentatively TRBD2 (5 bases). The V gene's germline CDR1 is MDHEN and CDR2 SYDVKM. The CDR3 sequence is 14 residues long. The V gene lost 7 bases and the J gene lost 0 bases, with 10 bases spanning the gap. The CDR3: CASILGSSYNEQFF. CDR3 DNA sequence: TGTGCCAGCATATTGGGGAGCTCCTACAATGAGCAGTTCTTC.

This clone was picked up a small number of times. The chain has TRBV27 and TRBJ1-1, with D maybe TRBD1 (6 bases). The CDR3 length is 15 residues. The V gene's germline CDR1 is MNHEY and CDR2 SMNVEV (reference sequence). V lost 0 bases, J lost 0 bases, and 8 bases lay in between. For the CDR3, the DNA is TGTGCCAGCAGTTTATCGACAGGCTTGAACACTGAAGCTTTCTTT. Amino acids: CASSLSTGLNTEAFF.

CDR3 nucleotide sequence: TGTGCCAGTAGTCGGCTAGCGGGGGCCTCTAGCACAGATACGCAGTATTTT. Amino acid sequence: CASSRLAGASSTDTQYF. The V and J genes are TRBV19 and TRBJ2-3, with 10 positions matching TRBD2. Germline V gene lookup returns CDR1 LNHDA and CDR2 SQIVND (reference sequence). V was clipped by 5 bases and J by 0 bases; unmatched bases: 8. There are 17 residues in the CDR3.

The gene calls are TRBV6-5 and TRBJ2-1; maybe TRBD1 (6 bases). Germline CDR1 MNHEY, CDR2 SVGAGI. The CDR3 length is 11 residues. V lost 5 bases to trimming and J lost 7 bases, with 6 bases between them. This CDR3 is CASSTGNEQFF. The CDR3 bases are TGTGCCAGCAGTACAGGGAATGAGCAGTTCTTC.

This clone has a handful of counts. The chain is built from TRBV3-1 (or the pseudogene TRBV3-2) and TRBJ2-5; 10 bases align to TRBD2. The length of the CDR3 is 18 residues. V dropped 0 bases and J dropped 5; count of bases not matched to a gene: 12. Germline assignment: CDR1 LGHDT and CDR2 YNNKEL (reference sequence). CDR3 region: CASSQDRNQREGLETQYF. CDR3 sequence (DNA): TGTGCCAGCAGCCAAGATCGGAACCAGCGGGAGGGCCTGGAGACCCAGTACTTC.